Each of the 30 T cell receptor beta chains below was sequenced from the same sample in a study of identical twins. TCRdb re-called the 5' RACE reads through MiXCR, storing one row per CDR3 protein. The data contain some 1,700,000 distinct CDR3 sequences, about 32% of them singletons. Sequencing was carried out using cord blood. The receptors derive from a newborn girl in good health.

This chain joins TRBV6-4 and TRBJ1-3; D remains ambiguous. V lost 10 bases and J 0 bases, leaving 1 base between the germline ends. This CDR3 region has 10 residues. Germline V gene data show CDR1 as MRHNA and CDR2 as SNTAGT. DNA for the CDR3: TGTGCCACCTCTGGAAACACCATATATTTT. Translation gives CATSGNTIYF.

This clonotype was seen more than once but under ten times. The V call is TRBV27, the J call TRBJ2-7, with D unresolved. This CDR3 spans 13 amino acids. V lost 2 bases and J 3 bases, leaving 8 bases between the germline ends. CDR1 MNHEY and CDR2 SMNVEV come from the germline V gene (reference sequence). The CDR3 reads CASSLKPGYEQYF. CDR3 nucleotide sequence: TGTGCCAGCAGTTTAAAGCCAGGCTACGAGCAGTACTTC.

This clonotype was observed a handful of times. The chain combines TRBV25-1 with TRBJ1-4; the D is unclear. Between the trimmed V and J ends, which lost 1 base and 4 bases, there was a span of 13 bases. This CDR3 is built from 16 residues. Germline V gene sequence: CDR1 MGHDK, CDR2 SYGVNS. The CDR3 is CASSEWEGQLNEKLFF. DNA of the CDR3: TGTGCCAGCAGTGAATGGGAAGGCCAACTTAATGAAAAACTGTTTTTT.

This clonotype was counted between two and nine times. V gene TRBV5-1 combines with J gene TRBJ1-2, with no clear D. The CDR3 is 15 residues long. The V gene's germline CDR1 is SGHRS and CDR2 YFSETQ. Trimming took off 0 bases at V and 6 bases at J, with 15 bases between the two ends. The CDR3 nucleotides are TGCGCCAGCAGCTTGGCTGGCAGTAGAGAGGATGGCTACACCTTC. Translating gives CASSLAGSREDGYTF.

This clonotype was picked up many times. The chain combines TRBV7-9 with TRBJ1-2; no clear D. The CDR3 is made up of 14 amino acids. V was trimmed by 6 bases and J by 2 bases, leaving 13 bases between them. Germline lookup yields CDR1 SEHNR and CDR2 FQNEAQ (reference sequence). CDR3 amino acids: CASSSLTANYGYTF. DNA for the CDR3: TGTGCCAGCAGTTCCCTGACGGCCAACTATGGCTACACCTTC.

On this clonotype: Because the CDR3 is missing its conserved closing phenylalanine or tryptophan, this is likely a read error. This chain connects TRBV3-1 to TRBJ2-3, with D possibly being TRBD2 (5 bases). Trimming left V 4 bases short and J 6 bases short, with 8 bases between. Germline V gene lookup returns CDR1 LGHDT and CDR2 YNNKEL (reference sequence). This CDR3 is 12 amino acids long. The CDR3 sequence is CASSLLADTQYV. The CDR3, as DNA: TGTGCCAGCAGCCTTTTAGCGGATACGCAGTATGTT.

V is TRBV7-2 and J is TRBJ2-2, with TRBD2 identical over 8 bases. This CDR3 is built from 15 residues. CDR1 and CDR2 from the germline V gene are SGHTA and FQGNSA. V trimming: 3 bases; J trimming: 1 base; junction bases outside the gene matches: 1. CDR3 coding DNA: TGTGCCAGCAGCTTTCTAGCGGGGAACACCGGGGAGCTGTTTTTT. Translating it yields CASSFLAGNTGELFF.

This clonotype was picked up a small number of times. This rearrangement joins TRBV20-1 to TRBJ2-7; no clear D. V was clipped by 3 bases and J by 5 bases, with 11 bases between them. Per the germline V gene, CDR1 is DFQATT and CDR2 is SNEGSKA (reference sequence). The CDR3 runs to 12 residues. The CDR3 is CSASSGVDEQYF. In DNA form, the CDR3 reads TGCAGTGCTAGTTCCGGCGTGGACGAGCAGTACTTC.

Here the CDR3 DNA reads TGTGCCAGCAGCTTGGGCGACAGGGTTGGTGAAAAACTGTTTTTT. It translates to CASSLGDRVGEKLFF. V is TRBV7-2 and J is TRBJ1-4, with TRBD1 matching 7 bases. Germline values: CDR1 SGHTA, CDR2 FQGNSA. Trimming removed 3 bases from V and 7 bases from J; junction bases left unmatched: 8. The CDR3 consists of 15 residues.

This clonotype was counted only a few times. This chain uses TRBV29-1 with TRBJ1-1; 8 positions agree with TRBD1. Looked up from germline, CDR1 is SQVTM and CDR2 is ANQGSEA. The trim removed 5 bases at V and 4 bases at J, leaving 9 bases unmatched. The CDR3 spans 14 residues. CDR3 nucleotide sequence: TGCAGCGTTTCTCAGGGGGCGTCGGTCACTGAAGCTTTCTTT. This codes for CSVSQGASVTEAFF.

There are a few counts of this clonotype. The chain uses TRBV5-1 and TRBJ2-1, with TRBD2 matching over 11 bases. Germline assignment: CDR1 SGHRS and CDR2 YFSETQ. Losses at the gene ends were 0 bases for V and 6 bases for J; bases not matched to a gene: 5. This CDR3 spans 16 amino acids. CDR3 amino acids: CASSLGLAGTVNEQFF. The CDR3 DNA reads TGCGCCAGCAGCTTGGGACTAGCGGGAACGGTCAATGAGCAGTTCTTC.

In the case of this clonotype: Being one base from a much bigger clone, this may be a read error. The rearrangement uses TRBV13 and TRBJ2-7; 7 bases are shared with TRBD2. Losses at the gene ends were 0 bases for V and 7 bases for J; bases not matched to a gene: 9. Germline assignment: CDR1 PRHDT and CDR2 FYEKMQ (reference sequence). The CDR3 is 15 amino acids. CDR3 residues: CASSLGASGYNEQYF. In DNA, the CDR3 is TGTGCCAGCAGCTTAGGGGCTAGCGGCTACAATGAGCAGTACTTC.

The table lists this clonotype with many counts. The V gene is TRBV20-1, the J gene TRBJ2-7; no clear D gene. Germline loops: CDR1 DFQATT, CDR2 SNEGSKA (reference sequence). Trimming took 0 bases from V and 7 from J, leaving 19 bases between them. This CDR3 has 15 amino acids. CDR3 residues: CSARDLVGPLEEQYF. The CDR3 nucleotides are TGCAGTGCTAGAGACCTGGTTGGACCCCTCGAGGAGCAGTACTTC.

This clonotype was seen a few times. The chain couples TRBV10-2 to TRBJ1-2, with D unresolved. The CDR3 contains 12 residues. Germline V gene sequence: CDR1 WSHSY, CDR2 SAAADI. V gave up 4 bases and J gave up 4 bases, with 7 bases separating them. The CDR3 bases are TGCGCCAGCAGTGCGACATCCTATGGCTACACCTTC. It is translated as CASSATSYGYTF.

The gene calls are TRBV15 and TRBJ1-1; D is uncertain. With 4 bases removed from V and 2 bases from J, the gap between germline ends came to 14 bases. Germline CDR1 LNHNV, CDR2 YYDKDF (reference sequence). The CDR3 extends over 15 amino acids. The CDR3: CATSTPRRGNTEAFF. Written as DNA, the CDR3 is TGTGCCACCAGCACCCCTCGGCGGGGTAACACTGAAGCTTTCTTT.

This clonotype was counted only a few times. The rearrangement joins TRBV29-1 to TRBJ1-5, with D possibly being TRBD1 (6 bases). Per the germline V gene, CDR1 is SQVTM and CDR2 is ANQGSEA. V lost 4 bases and J 2 bases, leaving 9 bases between the germline ends. The CDR3 extends over 13 amino acids. The CDR3 reads CSVASGGNQPQHF. DNA of the CDR3: TGCAGCGTTGCGTCAGGGGGCAATCAGCCCCAGCATTTT.

This clonotype showed up just a few times. V and J are TRBV25-1 and TRBJ1-2, with a tentative D call TRBD1 (5 bases). Germline V CDR1 and CDR2: MGHDK, SYGVNS. Trimming left V 1 base short and J 7 bases short, with 10 bases between. The CDR3 sequence is 13 residues long. The DNA of the CDR3 is TGTGCCAGCAGTGAATCGGCCGGGGGTGGCTACACCTTC. This translates into CASSESAGGGYTF.

The CDR3 nucleotides read TGTGCCACGCGGGTTTCAGGGGATTCCTACAATGAGCAGTTCTTC. Translation: CATRVSGDSYNEQFF. V and J are TRBV10-3 and TRBJ2-1; a possible D gene is TRBD1 (6 bases). Per the germline V gene, CDR1 is ENHRY and CDR2 is SYGVKD. The CDR3 has 15 residues. With 10 bases removed from V and 1 base from J, the gap between germline ends came to 17 bases.

This clonotype was detected a few times. This sequence joins TRBV4-2 and TRBJ1-5; D is undetermined. Germline assignment: CDR1 LGHNA and CDR2 YNFKEQ. Deletions cut 1 base from V and 0 bases from J, with 16 bases between. The CDR3 runs to 18 residues. As DNA, the CDR3 is TGTGCCAGCAGCCAAGCTCTCCATGGGGTCTATAGCAATCAGCCCCAGCATTTT. Residues: CASSQALHGVYSNQPQHF.

V gene TRBV12-3 or TRBV12-4 combines with J gene TRBJ2-1; D unresolved. This CDR3 spans 11 amino acids. Trimming removed 5 bases at V and 8 bases at J, with 7 bases between. CDR3 in DNA: TGTGCCAGCAGTGGGATGGATGAGCAGTTCTTC. Amino acids: CASSGMDEQFF.

The gene calls are TRBV4-1 and TRBJ2-5; D remains ambiguous. The CDR3 extends over 18 amino acids. From germline, CDR1 is MGHRA and CDR2 YSYEKL. The V gene lost 1 base and the J gene lost 2 bases, with 20 bases spanning the gap. DNA of the CDR3: TGCGCCAGCAGCCAAGTCCCCCGGCAGGCAGCCAAACAAGAGACCCAGTACTTC. Residues: CASSQVPRQAAKQETQYF.

This clonotype was counted once. CDR3 sequence: CASSIRTSGGNEQFF. CDR3 bases: TGTGCCAGCAGCATACGGACTAGCGGGGGAAATGAGCAGTTCTTC. J is TRBJ2-1 and V is TRBV11-2, with 13 bases identical to TRBD2. The CDR3 runs 15 residues. With 5 bases clipped from V and 7 bases from J, the junction kept 5 bases outside the gene matches. CDR1 is SGHAT and CDR2 is FQNNGV in the germline V gene.

The rearrangement links TRBV19 to TRBJ1-2; 8 positions agree with TRBD1. With 6 bases clipped from V and 4 bases from J, the junction kept 10 bases outside the gene matches. This CDR3 is 15 amino acids long. CDR1 and CDR2 from the germline V gene are LNHDA and SQIVND (reference sequence). The CDR3 sequence: CASSSPGGAGYGYTF. As DNA, the CDR3 is TGTGCCAGTAGCTCGCCAGGGGGCGCGGGCTATGGCTACACCTTC.

This chain connects TRBV20-1 to TRBJ1-1; D is unresolved. Germline V gene sequence: CDR1 DFQATT, CDR2 SNEGSKA (reference sequence). The CDR3 sequence is 13 residues long. Trimming took off 7 bases at V and 4 bases at J, with 16 bases between the two ends. The CDR3 loop reads CSGYRPMSTEAFF. CDR3 DNA sequence: TGCAGTGGGTATAGGCCGATGAGCACTGAAGCTTTCTTT.

The rearrangement joins TRBV2 to TRBJ2-4; TRBD1 is a possible D gene (6 bases). CDR3 length equals 14 residues. CDR1 and CDR2 (germline): SNHLY, FYNNEI. Between the trimmed V and J ends, which lost 5 bases and 13 bases, there was a span of 21 bases. The CDR3 sequence: CASSNRTVANEQYF. CDR3 coding DNA: TGTGCCAGCAGTAACCGGACAGTTGCAAATGAGCAGTACTTC.

This clonotype came up a few times. V usage is TRBV7-2 and J usage is TRBJ2-1, with TRBD2 identical over 7 bases. V lost 0 bases, J lost 5 bases, and 7 bases stayed unmatched. Germline CDR1 SGHTA, CDR2 FQGNSA. The CDR3 spans 16 residues. The CDR3 sequence is CASSLAPASGDNEQFF. CDR3 nucleotide sequence: TGTGCCAGCAGCTTAGCGCCGGCTAGCGGAGACAATGAGCAGTTCTTC.

The chain has TRBV30 and TRBJ1-5, with 7 bases lining up with TRBD1. V was clipped by 3 bases and J by 4 bases; unmatched bases: 12. Germline V gene lookup returns CDR1 GTSNPN and CDR2 SVGIG (reference sequence). The CDR3 is 16 amino acids. The CDR3 reads CAWSPAPQGPNQPQHF. Here the CDR3 DNA reads TGTGCCTGGAGCCCAGCCCCACAGGGGCCAAATCAGCCCCAGCATTTT. Filled out from reference TRBV30 and TRBJ1-5, the complete variable domain reads SQTIHQWPATLVQPVGSPLSLECTVEGTSNPNLYWYRQAAGRGLQLLFYSVGIGQISSEVPQNLSASRPQDRQFILSSKKLLLSDSGFYLCAWSPAPQGPNQPQHFGDGTRLSIL.

The V gene is TRBV2, the J gene TRBJ2-3; 10 bases agree with TRBD2. The CDR3 runs to 15 residues. Germline V lookup: CDR1 SNHLY, CDR2 FYNNEI. The V segment lost 5 bases and the J segment 2 bases; nucleotides outside the gene matches: 4. In DNA, the CDR3 is TGTGCCAGCAGTATGACTAGCGGGCCCACAGATACGCAGTATTTT. It specifies CASSMTSGPTDTQYF.

The chain employs TRBV12-3 or TRBV12-4 and TRBJ1-4; D gene unclear. The CDR3 runs 16 residues. The V gene lost 3 bases and the J gene lost 3 bases, with 14 bases spanning the gap. The CDR3 region is CASSLAFVEANEKLFF. As DNA, the CDR3 is TGTGCCAGCAGTTTGGCTTTTGTGGAGGCTAATGAAAAACTGTTTTTT.

V gene TRBV10-3 combines with J gene TRBJ2-7; possible D gene TRBD2, 5 bases. The V end lost 6 bases, the J end lost 6 bases, and 15 bases lay between the germline ends. Germline CDR1 is ENHRY and CDR2 is SYGVKD. The CDR3 is made up of 13 amino acids. The CDR3: CAIRAARAPEQYF. DNA for the CDR3: TGTGCCATCAGGGCCGCGAGGGCGCCCGAGCAGTACTTC.